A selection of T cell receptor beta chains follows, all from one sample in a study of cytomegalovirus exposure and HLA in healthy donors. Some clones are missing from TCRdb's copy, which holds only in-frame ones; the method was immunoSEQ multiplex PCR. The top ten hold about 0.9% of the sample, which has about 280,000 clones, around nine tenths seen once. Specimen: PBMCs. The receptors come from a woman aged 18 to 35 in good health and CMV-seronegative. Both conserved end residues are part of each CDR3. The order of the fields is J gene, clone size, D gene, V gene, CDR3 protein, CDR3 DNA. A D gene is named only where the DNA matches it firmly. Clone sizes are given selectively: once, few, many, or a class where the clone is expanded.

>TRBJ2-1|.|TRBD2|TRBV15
CAISPSGRINEQFF
TGTGCCATCAGCCCTAGCGGGAGGATCAATGAGCAGTTCTTC
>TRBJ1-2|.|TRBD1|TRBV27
CASSSRTGARFSHADYGYTF
TGTGCCAGCAGTTCCAGGACAGGGGCAAGGTTTTCGCATGCTGACTATGGCTACACCTTC
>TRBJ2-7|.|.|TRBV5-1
CASSLAPGTGSTPAYEQYF
TGCGCCAGCAGCTTGGCCCCCGGGACTGGATCGACGCCCGCCTACGAGCAGTACTTC
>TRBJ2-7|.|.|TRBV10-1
CASSDGSVNGEQYF
TGCGCCAGCAGTGACGGGTCCGTGAATGGCGAGCAGTACTTC
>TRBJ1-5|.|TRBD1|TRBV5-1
CASSWGTAPDQPQHF
TGCGCCAGCAGCTGGGGGACAGCTCCGGATCAGCCCCAGCATTTT
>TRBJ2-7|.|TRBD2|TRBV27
CASSYGTSYYEQYF
TGTGCCAGCAGTTATGGGACTAGTTACTACGAGCAGTACTTC
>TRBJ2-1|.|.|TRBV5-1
CASSREAGNYNEQFF
TGCGCCAGCAGCCGTGAAGCGGGCAACTACAATGAGCAGTTCTTC
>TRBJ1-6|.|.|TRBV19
CASTSSSYNSPLHF
TGTGCCAGTACATCGAGCTCCTATAATTCACCCCTCCACTTT
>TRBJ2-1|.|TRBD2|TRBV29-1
CSVLGLAHSYNEQFF
TGCAGCGTCTTGGGACTAGCGCATTCCTACAATGAGCAGTTCTTC
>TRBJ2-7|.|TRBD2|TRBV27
CASSLGLAGGRHEQYF
TGTGCCAGCAGCCTAGGACTAGCGGGAGGCCGCCACGAGCAGTACTTC
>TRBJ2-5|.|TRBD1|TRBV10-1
CASSRDSEETQYF
TGCGCCAGCAGCCGGGACAGTGAAGAGACCCAGTACTTC
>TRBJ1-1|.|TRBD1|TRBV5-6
CASSLGQGATFF
TGTGCCAGCAGCTTGGGGCAGGGGGCTACTTTCTTT
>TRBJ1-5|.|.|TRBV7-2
CASSLGYGSNQPQHF
TGTGCCAGCAGCTTAGGGTACGGGAGCAATCAGCCCCAGCATTTT
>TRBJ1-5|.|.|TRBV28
CASSLRHGVLPQHF
TGTGCCAGCAGTTTACGACACGGCGTCCTGCCCCAGCATTTT
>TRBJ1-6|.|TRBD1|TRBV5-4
CASSTSDRNSPLHF
TGTGCCAGCAGCACTTCGGACAGGAATTCACCCCTCCACTTT
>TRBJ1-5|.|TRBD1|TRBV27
CASSWTGKGNQPQHF
TGTGCCAGCAGTTGGACAGGGAAGGGCAATCAGCCCCAGCATTTT
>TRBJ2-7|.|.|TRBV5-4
CASSSLDSYEQYF
TGTGCCAGCAGCTCCTTAGACAGCTACGAGCAGTACTTC
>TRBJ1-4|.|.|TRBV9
CASSSVGGNPNEKLFF
TGTGCCAGCAGCTCAGTAGGCGGAAATCCAAATGAAAAACTGTTTTTT
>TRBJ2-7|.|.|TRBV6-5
CASSYSGSSYEQYF
TGTGCCAGCAGTTACTCGGGGAGCTCCTACGAGCAGTACTTC
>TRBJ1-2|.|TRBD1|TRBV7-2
CASSPDRGPMGGYTF
TGTGCCAGCAGCCCAGACAGGGGGCCAATGGGCGGCTACACCTTC
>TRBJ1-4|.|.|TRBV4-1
CASSLRQATNEKLFF
TGCGCCAGCAGCCTCCGGCAGGCAACTAATGAAAAACTGTTTTTT
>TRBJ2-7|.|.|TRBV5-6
CASSFSHRGYEQYF
TGTGCCAGCAGCTTTTCCCACCGGGGATACGAGCAGTACTTC
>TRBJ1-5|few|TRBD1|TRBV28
CASSTRDRGQSNQPQHF
TGTGCCAGCAGTACAAGGGACAGGGGACAAAGCAATCAGCCCCAGCATTTT
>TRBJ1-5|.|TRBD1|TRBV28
CASTKKGAGSQPQHF
TGTGCCAGCACCAAAAAGGGGGCGGGGAGTCAGCCCCAGCATTTT
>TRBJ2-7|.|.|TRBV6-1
CASHGGTDFSEQYF
TGTGCCAGCCACGGCGGGACAGACTTCTCCGAGCAGTACTTC
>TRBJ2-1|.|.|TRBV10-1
CASSDLSRAGPEQFF
TGCGCCAGCAGTGACCTCTCGAGGGCAGGTCCTGAGCAGTTCTTC
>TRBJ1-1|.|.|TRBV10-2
CASSEPGGEAFF
TGCGCCAGCAGTGAGCCGGGAGGTGAAGCTTTCTTT
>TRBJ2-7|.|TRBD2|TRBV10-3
CAISELAGVPYEQYF
TGTGCCATCAGTGAGTTAGCGGGAGTACCCTACGAGCAGTACTTC
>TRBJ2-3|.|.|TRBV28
CASSFSLPPDTQYF
TGTGCCAGCAGTTTTAGCCTCCCCCCAGATACGCAGTATTTT
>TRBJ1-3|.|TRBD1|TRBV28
CASSFQGGGNTIYF
TGTGCCAGCAGTTTTCAGGGGGGAGGAAACACCATATATTTT
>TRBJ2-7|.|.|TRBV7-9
CASSLSGSYEQYF
TGTGCCAGCAGCTTAAGTGGCAGCTACGAGCAGTACTTC
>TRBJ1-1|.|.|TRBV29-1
CSVEEGQMNTEAFF
TGCAGCGTTGAAGAGGGCCAAATGAACACTGAAGCTTTCTTT
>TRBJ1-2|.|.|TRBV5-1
CASSLEGVPYGYTF
TGCGCCAGCAGCTTGGAAGGGGTCCCCTATGGCTACACCTTC
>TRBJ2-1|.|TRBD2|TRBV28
CASSFMSSGLRQRQFF
TGTGCCAGCAGTTTTATGTCTAGCGGGCTCCGTCAACGGCAGTTCTTC
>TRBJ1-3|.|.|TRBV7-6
CASSVNRDNAARGTIYF
TGTGCCAGCAGCGTAAACCGGGACAACGCGGCCCGGGGCACCATATATTTT
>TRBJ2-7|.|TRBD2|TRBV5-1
CASSSGLAGSYEQYF
TGCGCCAGCAGTTCAGGACTAGCGGGATCCTACGAGCAGTACTTC
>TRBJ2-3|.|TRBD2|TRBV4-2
CASSQGSLAGNTDTQYF
TGTGCCAGCAGCCAAGGGTCGCTAGCGGGGAACACAGATACGCAGTATTTT
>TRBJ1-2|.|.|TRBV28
CASSPESPGFYGYTF
TGTGCCAGCAGCCCAGAGTCCCCGGGGTTCTATGGCTACACCTTC